The TCR beta chain described here comes from a study of blood T cell repertoires in COVID-19. Study-wide background: Researchers got acute and convalescent COVID-19 samples from the United States, Italy and Spain.

Participants came from 24 US areas, aged about 18 to 95 years. In the original processing: Amplification of reference gene primers provided the estimated nucleated cell counts. The table came from immunoSEQ multiplex PCR; TCRdb's copy has only in-frame clones and leaves some out. Clone size and the V and J calls come from that table; the DNA yielded D and trimming. The table records around 500,000 clones, 70% to 90% of them present only once. This CDR3 has 16 residues. Trimming left V 0 bases short and J 8 bases short, with 17 bases between. CDR1 is SGHDT and CDR2 is YYEEEE in the germline V gene. Input material: PBMCs or T cells enriched from blood (not recorded which). The sequence was collected from a woman aged 55-69 years who had recovered from COVID-19. The chain joins TRBV5-6 to TRBJ1-4; D gene ambiguous. The DNA for the CDR3 is TGTGCCAGCAGCTTGGACGGAGGCCAAGCTCGGGAAAAACTGTTTTTT. It codes for CASSLDGGQAREKLFF.